The present entry profiles one T cell receptor (beta chain) with its context. Generated by immunoSEQ multiplex PCR, the TCRdb table keeps only in-frame clones and is missing some. The sample includes approximately 240,000 clones, approximately 90% of them seen just once. This specimen comes from a study of blood T cell repertoires in COVID-19. The CDR3 is 14 residues long. Deletions cut 6 bases from V and 4 bases from J, with 15 bases between. Germline V gene sequence: CDR1 MDHEN, CDR2 SYDVKM. The source material was peripheral blood. The source is a woman aged 18-29 years who had recovered from COVID-19. This rearrangement joins TRBV28 to TRBJ1-2; possibly TRBD1 for D (6 bases). The DNA of the CDR3 is TGTGCCAGCAGACGACAGGCGATGCTCTATGGCTACACCTTC. Translation gives CASRRQAMLYGYTF.